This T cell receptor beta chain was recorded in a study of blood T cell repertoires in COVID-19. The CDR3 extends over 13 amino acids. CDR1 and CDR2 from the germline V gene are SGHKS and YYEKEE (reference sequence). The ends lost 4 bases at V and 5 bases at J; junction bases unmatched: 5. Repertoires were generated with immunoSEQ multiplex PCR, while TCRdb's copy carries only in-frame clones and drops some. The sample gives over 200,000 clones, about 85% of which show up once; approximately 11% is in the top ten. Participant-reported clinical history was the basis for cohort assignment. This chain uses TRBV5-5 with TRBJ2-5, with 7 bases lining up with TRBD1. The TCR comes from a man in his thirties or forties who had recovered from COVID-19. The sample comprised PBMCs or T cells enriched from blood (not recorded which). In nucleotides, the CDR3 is TGTGCCAGCAGCAACAGGGGTTGGGAGACCCAGTACTTC. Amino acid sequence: CASSNRGWETQYF.